A single sample is the source of the 4 T cell receptor beta chains below, sequenced in a study of shared clonotypes between healthy human individuals. Some clones are missing from TCRdb's copy, which holds only in-frame ones; the method was immunoSEQ multiplex PCR. The data hold about a million clones, with approximately 80% observed a single time. The sample was memory CD4+ T cells from PBMCs. Subset given: CD45RA-negative fraction. The receptors were gathered from a man aged 18 to 29 in good health. Some clones in this sample may be carry-over from other donors' samples.

The V and J genes are TRBV11-2 and TRBJ2-1; 11 nucleotides agree with TRBD2. This CDR3 has 14 amino acids. Trimming cost V 7 bases and J 9 bases; bases outside gene matches: 8. CDR1 is SGHAT, CDR2 FQNNGV, per germline. CDR3 sequence: CASTKDGTSGEQFF. The CDR3 DNA is TGTGCCAGCACAAAGGACGGGACTAGCGGTGAGCAGTTCTTC.

V gene TRBV5-4 combines with J gene TRBJ2-5; either TRBD1 or TRBD2 may supply D (5 bases each). The V gene's germline CDR1 is SGHNT and CDR2 YYREEE (reference sequence). V lost 5 bases to trimming and J lost 5 bases, with 13 bases between them. The CDR3 covers 13 residues. Written as DNA, the CDR3 is TGTGCCAGCAGTGAGGGTCCAGGGGAGACCCAGTACTTC. Protein sequence: CASSEGPGETQYF.

The CDR3 spells CASSPRPTGTRTDTQYF. The CDR3 bases are TGTGCCAGCAGCCCTAGACCCACAGGGACCCGCACAGATACGCAGTATTTT. V and J are TRBV11-2 and TRBJ2-3; the D gene is possibly TRBD1 (6 bases). The germline V gene encodes CDR1 SGHAT and CDR2 FQNNGV. This CDR3 is built from 17 residues. V was trimmed by 5 bases and J by 1 base, leaving 19 bases between them.

The V and J genes are TRBV7-3 and TRBJ2-1; 9 bases match TRBD2. Trimming took 2 bases from V and 6 from J; bases not matched to a gene: 5. Germline V gene lookup returns CDR1 SGHTA and CDR2 FQGTGA. The CDR3 contains 15 residues. CDR3 nucleotides: TGTGCCAGCAGCTTATCTAGCGGGACAATCAATGAGCAGTTCTTC. Translated: CASSLSSGTINEQFF.